These 5 T cell receptor beta chains share one sample of origin, sequenced in a study of T cell repertoires and Cas9 in healthy adults. TCRdb keeps only in-frame clones here, not all; method: immunoSEQ multiplex PCR. The table includes fewer than 25,000 clones, roughly 89% detected once. Sequencing used CD4+ effector T cells (CD127+, CD25-, CD137-, CD154-) from PBMCs; culture status not recorded. Receptors originate from a human donor in good health.

This clone appeared once. V usage is TRBV20-1 and J usage is TRBJ1-1; D may be TRBD1 (5 bases). Trimming stripped 7 bases from V and 1 base from J, with 7 bases between. This CDR3 is built from 11 residues. Germline V gene lookup returns CDR1 DFQATT and CDR2 SNEGSKA (reference sequence). CDR3 nucleotides: TGCAGTGGGGGGAAGAACACTGAAGCTTTCTTT. Translated: CSGGKNTEAFF.

The chain has TRBV6-6 and TRBJ2-7, with 7 positions matching TRBD1. There are 14 residues in the CDR3. CDR1 is MNHNY and CDR2 is SVGAGI in the germline V gene (reference sequence). J gave up 2 bases and V 2 bases, and 3 bases lay outside the gene matches. The CDR3 sequence: CASSYRGGPYEQYF. The CDR3 coding sequence is TGTGCCAGCAGTTACAGAGGGGGCCCCTACGAGCAGTACTTC.

In nucleotides, the CDR3 is TGTGCCAGTAGTATGAGAGGGACAGCGTCCCACACCGGGGAGCTGTTTTTT. It translates to CASSMRGTASHTGELFF. This chain joins TRBV19 and TRBJ2-2, with 7 bases identical to TRBD1. Trimming at V came to 3 bases and at J to 3 bases, leaving 10 bases not matched to a gene. CDR3 length equals 17 residues. Germline CDR1 is LNHDA and CDR2 is SQIVND (reference sequence). Looking up the rest from reference TRBV19 and TRBJ2-2 gives the full variable domain: DGGITQSPKYLFRKEGQNVTLSCEQNLNHDAMYWYRQDPGQGLRLIYYSQIVNDFQKGDIAEGYSVSREKKESFPLTVTSAQKNPTAFYLCASSMRGTASHTGELFFGEGSRLTVL.

The J gene is TRBJ1-6, the V gene TRBV6-6; D gene ambiguous. This CDR3 spans 15 amino acids. The ends were cut back, 6 bases at V and 0 bases at J, with 9 bases in the middle. Looked up from germline, CDR1 is MNHNY and CDR2 is SVGAGI (reference sequence). The CDR3 coding sequence is TGTGCCAGCAGCCCCCTTAGCTCCTATAATTCACCCCTCCACTTT. This translates into CASSPLSSYNSPLHF.

V usage is TRBV2 and J usage is TRBJ1-6; a weak D match, TRBD1 (5 bases). The CDR3 length is 14 residues. Trimming stripped 11 bases from V and 7 bases from J, with 18 bases between. Per the germline V gene, CDR1 is SNHLY and CDR2 is FYNNEI. The CDR3 coding sequence is TGTGCCGGAGAAGGGGCAACTAGCAATTCACCCCTCCACTTT. It codes for CAGEGATSNSPLHF. The whole variable domain, filled in from reference TRBV2 and TRBJ1-6, reads EPEVTQTPSHQVTQMGQEVILRCVPISNHLYFYWYRQILGQKVEFLVSFYNNEISEKSEIFDDQFSVERPDGSNFTLKIRSTKLEDSAMYFCAGEGATSNSPLHFGNGTRLTVT.